A selection of T cell receptor beta chains follows, all from one sample in a study of molecular identifiers for immune sequencing clone quantification. TCRdb recomputed calls from the PCR reads with MiXCR, one row per CDR3 protein. The sample consists of over 300,000 distinct CDR3 sequences, over 20% of them appearing once. The sample comprised naive CD8+ T cells from blood, with Jurkat cell RNA spiked in. Receptors were obtained from a human donor in good health. Some libraries in this study had Jurkat cell RNA spiked in. CDR3s include the opening cysteine and the closing phenylalanine or tryptophan. The D gene is left open where the match is weak. Clone size is shown for a subset of rows, as once, few, many or a class of expanded clone.

V gene	D gene	J gene	clone size	CDR3 DNA	CDR3 protein
TRBV7-7	-	TRBJ2-4	-	TGTGCTAGCAGCTTAGAGCGAAAGACCTTGATGGCCAAAAACATTCAGTACTTC	CASSLERKTLMAKNIQYF
TRBV6-5	-	TRBJ2-4	many	TGTGCCAGCAGGATAGCCGGAGAAAACATTCAGTACTTC	CASRIAGENIQYF
TRBV19	-	TRBJ2-3	-	TGTGCCAGTAGTTACCTCGGCCCAGGGACCGATACGCAGTATTTT	CASSYLGPGTDTQYF
TRBV7-6	-	TRBJ2-7	many	TGTGCCAGCAGCTTATCCGGCGGTCCCGGGGACGAGCAGTACTTC	CASSLSGGPGDEQYF
TRBV5-5	-	TRBJ2-7	few	TGTGCCAGCAGCCAAACTCCGGACGGGACCATCGAGCAGTACTTC	CASSQTPDGTIEQYF
TRBV19	TRBD1	TRBJ2-7	few	TGTGCCAGTAGTCCAGGAAGGACAGGGATCCACGAGCAGTACTTC	CASSPGRTGIHEQYF
TRBV14	-	TRBJ2-7	few	TGTGCCAGCAGCCAACCCTATTACGAGCAGTACTTC	CASSQPYYEQYF
TRBV2	TRBD2	TRBJ2-3	many	TGTGCCAGCAGTGGGGTTAGCGGGACAGATACGCAGTATTTT	CASSGVSGTDTQYF
TRBV6-2/TRBV6-3	-	TRBJ2-3	many	TGTGCCAGCAGTTACTCTGGGGGCACAGATACGCAGTATTTT	CASSYSGGTDTQYF
TRBV29-1	TRBD1	TRBJ1-1	many	TGCAGCGTTGATGTGGGAGGGGGCGCGAACACTGAAGCTTTCTTT	CSVDVGGGANTEAFF
TRBV20-1	TRBD2	TRBJ2-3	few	TGCAGTGCTCCTACACTCCTCGTAGGACTAGCTGTAGCAGATACGCAGTATTTT	CSAPTLLVGLAVADTQYF
TRBV7-8	-	TRBJ2-2	-	TGTGCCAGCAGCTTAGGGGTAGCGGACACCGGGGAGCTGTTTTTT	CASSLGVADTGELFF
TRBV29-1	-	TRBJ2-2	many	TGCAGCGTTGAAGATCGGACAGCCAAACCAACCGGGGAGCTGTTTTTT	CSVEDRTAKPTGELFF
TRBV20-1	TRBD2	TRBJ2-7	many	TGCAGTGCTCACGAGACTAGCGGGTACTCCTACGAGCAGTACTTC	CSAHETSGYSYEQYF
TRBV10-1	-	TRBJ2-4	-	TGCGCCAGCCCTAACACAGTTCGCCTAGCCAAAAACATTCAGTACTTC	CASPNTVRLAKNIQYF
TRBV28	-	TRBJ2-2	few	TGTGCCATCACCCCCGAAGTGACAAGTCCAACCGGGGAGCTGTTTTTT	CAITPEVTSPTGELFF
TRBV21-1	-	TRBJ2-5	few	TGTGCCAGCAGCTCCCGGGACAGGGGCCAGACCCAGTACTTC	CASSSRDRGQTQYF
TRBV6-2/TRBV6-3	-	TRBJ1-1	many	TGTGCCAGCAGTTACGACCCTTTGGACACTGAAGCTTTCTTT	CASSYDPLDTEAFF
TRBV14	-	TRBJ2-7	-	TGTGCCGCCGGGAAGGCACAGGGCCCGAGTGAGCAGTACTTC	CAAGKAQGPSEQYF
TRBV14	TRBD2	TRBJ2-3	many	TGTGCCAGCAGCCAAGAAGGGGTGATTATTGGCGGGGGAGATACGCAGTATTTT	CASSQEGVIIGGGDTQYF
TRBV5-3	-	TRBJ1-1	-	TGTGCCAGCAGCTTCACCGGTGCTGAAGCTTTCTTT	CASSFTGAEAFF
TRBV5-1	-	TRBJ1-1	-	TGCGCCAGCAGCTTGGCCGTGAGCATGAACACTGAAGCTTTCTTT	CASSLAVSMNTEAFF
TRBV5-6	-	TRBJ1-1	many	TGTGCCAGCAGTACCTCGGCCGAAATGAACACTGAAGCTTTCTTT	CASSTSAEMNTEAFF
TRBV4-2	TRBD1	TRBJ1-1	many	TGTGCCAGCAGCCACATACAGGGGGACACTGAAGCTTTCTTT	CASSHIQGDTEAFF
TRBV29-1	TRBD1	TRBJ2-1	many	TGCAGCGTTGAAGAATTCGGGACAGGGGATGAGCAGTTCTTC	CSVEEFGTGDEQFF
TRBV27	-	TRBJ2-7	many	TGTGCCAGCAGTTTATCTCCAGGTGCCTACGAGCAGTACTTC	CASSLSPGAYEQYF
TRBV6-2/TRBV6-3	-	TRBJ1-1	few	TGTGCCAGCAGTTATTTTAGTGAAACTGAAGCTTTCTTT	CASSYFSETEAFF
TRBV6-6	-	TRBJ2-7	many	TGTGCCAGCAGTCAGGGTCACATACTCTACGAGCAGTACTTC	CASSQGHILYEQYF
TRBV6-5	-	TRBJ2-1	few	TGTGCCAGCAGTTACGGGCCTGGGGGCTACAATGAGCAGTTCTTC	CASSYGPGGYNEQFF
TRBV5-1	TRBD1	TRBJ1-4	many	TGCGCCAGCAGCTTGGCCTCAGGGGGCCCTAATGAAAAACTGTTTTTT	CASSLASGGPNEKLFF
TRBV2	-	TRBJ2-1	-	TGTGCCAGCATTCTAGGGAGCCGGTCCTACAATGAGCAGTTCTTC	CASILGSRSYNEQFF
TRBV4-3	TRBD1	TRBJ1-1	few	TGCGCCAGCAGCCCGGCCCGGGACAGGTCTCTGAACACTGAAGCTTTCTTT	CASSPARDRSLNTEAFF
TRBV18	-	TRBJ1-1	few	TGTGCCAGCTCACCACCGGGAGTTGACACTGAAGCTTTCTTT	CASSPPGVDTEAFF
TRBV3-1	-	TRBJ2-3	-	TGTGCCAGCAGCCAAGATTCGAACCCGCGGCCAGATACGCAGTATTTT	CASSQDSNPRPDTQYF